The 16 T cell receptor beta chains in this list originate from one sample, sequenced in a study of blood T cell repertoires in COVID-19. Clones were sequenced by immunoSEQ multiplex PCR, and TCRdb holds only the in-frame ones, with some missing. This table has about 210,000 clones, about 81% appearing once. Sequencing used PBMCs or T cells enriched from blood (not recorded which). The receptors were gathered from a man aged 40-55 years who had recovered from COVID-19.

In its sample, this clone was seen once. The chain employs TRBV7-9 and TRBJ1-6; weak D call: TRBD1 (6 bases). Trimming cost V 5 bases and J 7 bases, with 12 bases left between them. Per the germline V gene, CDR1 is SEHNR and CDR2 is FQNEAQ (reference sequence). This CDR3 has 14 amino acids. CDR3 amino acids: CASSPMQGNSPLHF. The CDR3 DNA reads TGTGCCAGCAGCCCTATGCAGGGGAATTCACCCCTCCACTTT.

The chain couples TRBV28 to TRBJ2-5, with 10 bases identical to TRBD1. The V segment lost 6 bases and the J segment 5 bases; nucleotides outside the gene matches: 9. The CDR3 extends over 15 amino acids. CDR1 is MDHEN and CDR2 is SYDVKM in the germline V gene. The CDR3 DNA sequence: TGTGCCAGCAGCCCGAACGACAGGGGGCTGGAGACCCAGTACTTC. It codes for CASSPNDRGLETQYF.

The rearrangement joins TRBV3-1 (or the pseudogene TRBV3-2) to TRBJ2-7; TRBD2 matches 13 bases. The CDR3 has 16 residues. Germline-derived CDR1 and CDR2 are LGHDT and YNNKEL (reference sequence). V gave up 2 bases and J gave up 7 bases; unmatched junction bases: 8. The CDR3 spells CASSQQGLAGTREQYF. CDR3 bases: TGTGCCAGCAGCCAACAGGGACTAGCGGGAACGAGGGAGCAGTACTTC.

This chain joins TRBV11-2 and TRBJ1-2; D ambiguous. V was trimmed by 5 bases and J by 1 base, leaving 8 bases between them. The germline V gene has CDR1 SGHAT and CDR2 FQNNGV. CDR3 length: 13 residues. The CDR3 DNA follows: TGTGCCAGCAGCCGAGGGATTAACTATGGCTACACCTTC. This codes for CASSRGINYGYTF. Variable domain in full (rest from reference TRBV11-2 and TRBJ1-2): EAGVAQSPRYKIIEKRQSVAFWCNPISGHATLYWYQQILGQGPKLLIQFQNNGVVDDSQLPKDRFSAERLKGVDSTLKIQPAKLEDSAVYLCASSRGINYGYTFGSGTRLTVV.

The chain combines TRBV5-1 with TRBJ2-1, with 9 bases that match TRBD2. The CDR3 covers 15 residues. CDR1 is SGHRS and CDR2 is YFSETQ in the germline V gene. After removal of 1 base from V and 8 bases from J, the junction contained 7 bases not matched to a gene. The CDR3 protein is CASSLSAGGRDEQFF. As DNA, the CDR3 is TGCGCCAGCAGCTTGAGTGCAGGCGGGAGGGATGAGCAGTTCTTC.

The chain joins TRBV7-9 to TRBJ1-6; no clear D. This CDR3 contains 15 residues. From germline, CDR1 is SEHNR and CDR2 FQNEAQ (reference sequence). Trimming took off 6 bases at V and 9 bases at J, with 18 bases between the two ends. The CDR3 here is CASSPGGSLRSPLHF. The DNA for the CDR3 is TGTGCCAGCAGTCCGGGCGGGAGCCTCCGTTCACCCCTCCACTTT. Variable domain in full (rest from reference TRBV7-9 and TRBJ1-6): DTGVSQNPRHKITKRGQNVTFRCDPISEHNRLYWYRQTLGQGPEFLTYFQNEAQLEKSRLLSDRFSAERPKGSFSTLEIQRTEQGDSAMYLCASSPGGSLRSPLHFGNGTRLTVT.

V gene TRBV7-9 combines with J gene TRBJ2-3, with TRBD2 identical over 12 bases. The ends lost 5 bases at V and 14 bases at J; junction bases unmatched: 20. The length of the CDR3 is 17 residues. Looked up from germline, CDR1 is SEHNR and CDR2 is FQNEAQ (reference sequence). The CDR3 reads CASSAGETSGRRPPGYF. Here the CDR3 DNA reads TGTGCCAGCAGCGCCGGGGAGACTAGCGGGAGAAGGCCCCCGGGGTATTTT.

V is TRBV2 and J is TRBJ2-1; 7 bases line up with TRBD2. Losses at the gene ends were 2 bases for V and 13 bases for J; bases not matched to a gene: 2. The CDR3 runs 11 residues. Germline CDR1 and CDR2: SNHLY and FYNNEI. The CDR3 bases are TGTGCCAGCAGTGAACCGGGGGGACAGTTCTTC. This translates into CASSEPGGQFF.

This chain joins TRBV3-1 (or the pseudogene TRBV3-2) and TRBJ1-1, with D perhaps TRBD1 (6 bases). Germline CDR1 reads LGHDT; CDR2 reads YNNKEL (reference sequence). The V and J ends lost 6 bases and 7 bases respectively, with 15 bases between them. This CDR3 is 13 amino acids long. In DNA form, the CDR3 reads TGTGCCAGCAGGCCACAGGGATTGGGTGAAGCTTTCTTT. It specifies CASRPQGLGEAFF.

The chain links TRBV3-1 (or the pseudogene TRBV3-2) to TRBJ1-1; a possible D gene is TRBD1 (5 bases). V lost 3 bases, J lost 3 bases, and 17 bases lay in between. This CDR3 has 16 residues. Germline values: CDR1 LGHDT, CDR2 YNNKEL (reference sequence). DNA of the CDR3: TGTGCCAGCAGCCAGGGTGGGCGTTGGGGGGACACTGAAGCTTTCTTT. This codes for CASSQGGRWGDTEAFF.

This CDR3 is CASSSRPGVDYGYTF. The CDR3 region has the DNA TGTGCCAGCAGCTCCCGGCCAGGGGTAGACTATGGCTACACCTTC. This sequence joins TRBV5-4 and TRBJ1-2, with D perhaps TRBD1 (6 bases). CDR3 size: 15 residues. With 3 bases removed from V and 3 bases from J, the gap between germline ends came to 15 bases. Germline V gene data show CDR1 as SGHNT and CDR2 as YYREEE (reference sequence).

V and J are TRBV28 and TRBJ1-1; 8 nucleotides line up with TRBD1. With 5 bases clipped from V and 8 bases from J, the junction kept 4 bases outside the gene matches. CDR3 size: 12 residues. The V gene's germline CDR1 is MDHEN and CDR2 SYDVKM. CDR3 in DNA: TGTGCCAGCAGTACAGGGGGGAGGGAAGCTTTCTTT. Its translation is CASSTGGREAFF.

This clone was seen a handful of times. The chain couples TRBV6-5 to TRBJ1-6; a possible D gene is TRBD1 (6 bases). Trimming pared 2 bases from V and 9 bases from J, leaving 14 bases between. Germline V gene lookup returns CDR1 MNHEY and CDR2 SVGAGI. The CDR3 contains 15 residues. The CDR3 is CASSYQLQGGSPLHF. CDR3 nucleotide sequence: TGTGCCAGCAGTTACCAGTTACAGGGCGGTTCACCCCTCCACTTT.

This clone was counted ten times or more. This chain connects TRBV5-1 to TRBJ2-2; D gene ambiguous. The CDR3 totals 14 residues. V lost 0 bases, J lost 2 bases, and 5 bases lay in between. Germline V CDR1 and CDR2: SGHRS, YFSETQ. The CDR3 sequence: CASSLVPNTGELFF. The CDR3 DNA is TGCGCCAGCAGCTTGGTCCCTAACACCGGGGAGCTGTTTTTT.

V usage is TRBV2 and J usage is TRBJ1-5, with D tentatively TRBD1 (6 bases). The CDR3 is made up of 15 amino acids. Germline V gives CDR1 SNHLY, CDR2 FYNNEI. V lost 3 bases, J lost 1 base, and 10 bases lay in between. This CDR3 reads CASSEQGWSNQPQHF. CDR3 in DNA: TGTGCCAGCAGTGAGCAGGGGTGGAGCAATCAGCCCCAGCATTTT. The full variable domain, rest sourced from reference TRBV2 and TRBJ1-5, is EPEVTQTPSHQVTQMGQEVILRCVPISNHLYFYWYRQILGQKVEFLVSFYNNEISEKSEIFDDQFSVERPDGSNFTLKIRSTKLEDSAMYFCASSEQGWSNQPQHFGDGTRLSIL.

The chain has TRBV9 and TRBJ2-2; a weak D match, TRBD2 (6 bases). The germline gives CDR1 SGDLS, CDR2 YYNGEE. V was shortened by 0 bases and J by 2 bases, with 11 bases between the two germline ends. The CDR3 totals 16 residues. Here the CDR3 reads CASSVAGDPNTGELFF. The CDR3 nucleotides read TGTGCCAGCAGCGTAGCGGGGGATCCAAACACCGGGGAGCTGTTTTTT.